The rows below give T cell receptor beta chains drawn from one sample of a study of blood T cell repertoires in COVID-19. Assay: immunoSEQ multiplex PCR; the TCRdb copy retains only in-frame clones and omits some. The sample includes under 300,000 clones, roughly nine tenths seen only once; the top ten take approximately 2.2%. The sequenced sample consisted of peripheral blood. These receptors were collected from a man aged 50 to 60 with acute or convalescent COVID-19. CDR3s include the opening cysteine and the closing phenylalanine or tryptophan. The order of the fields is V gene, J gene, clone size, CDR3 length, D gene, CDR3 protein, CDR3 DNA. The D gene is left open where the match is weak. Only some rows state a clone size, as once, few, many or a class for expanded clones.

TRBV7-7	TRBJ2-7	NA	13	NA	CASSVGPRYEQYF	TGTGCTAGCAGCGTCGGTCCCCGCTACGAGCAGTACTTC
TRBV5-4	TRBJ1-6	NA	13	NA	CASSLFRGSPLHF	TGTGCCAGCAGCTTGTTTAGGGGTTCACCCCTCCACTTT
TRBV7-9	TRBJ2-1	NA	16	TRBD1	CASSPRTGGLYNEQFF	TGTGCCAGCAGCCCCCGGACAGGGGGGCTTTACAATGAGCAGTTCTTC
TRBV3-1/TRBV3-2	TRBJ1-1	NA	13	NA	CASSQGSRGLAFF	TGTGCCAGCAGCCAAGGTAGTAGGGGGTTGGCTTTCTTT
TRBV5-4	TRBJ1-6	NA	16	TRBD1	CASSFGGRGNNSPLHF	TGTGCCAGCAGCTTTGGAGGCAGGGGGAATAATTCACCCCTCCACTTT
TRBV2	TRBJ1-2	NA	15	TRBD1	CASNPDRAAPYGYTF	TGTGCCAGCAACCCGGACAGGGCAGCTCCCTATGGCTACACCTTC
TRBV13	TRBJ2-1	NA	14	TRBD1	CASSLPTGRNEQFF	TGTGCCAGCAGCTTACCGACAGGGAGAAATGAGCAGTTCTTC
TRBV7-2	TRBJ1-5	NA	15	NA	CASSLVQGSNQPQHF	TGTGCCAGCAGCTTAGTTCAGGGGTCTAATCAGCCCCAGCATTTT
TRBV10-2	TRBJ2-2	NA	17	TRBD2	CASSEPNLGGTAGELFF	TGCGCCAGCAGTGAGCCTAACCTGGGGGGGACGGCCGGGGAGCTGTTTTTT
TRBV5-4	TRBJ2-7	NA	15	TRBD2	CASSLGGLGFYEQYF	TGTGCCAGCAGCTTGGGCGGACTAGGGTTCTACGAGCAGTACTTC
TRBV7-9	TRBJ2-1	NA	14	TRBD2	CASSLRRGGDEQFF	TGTGCCAGCAGCCTACGGCGGGGGGGTGATGAGCAGTTCTTC
TRBV7-3	TRBJ1-1	NA	15	TRBD1	CASSFQDRRHTEAFF	TGTGCCAGCAGCTTCCAGGACAGGCGGCACACTGAAGCTTTCTTT
TRBV27	TRBJ1-6	NA	15	NA	CASSVSPNNNSPLHF	TGTGCCAGCAGTGTCAGTCCAAATAATAATTCACCCCTCCACTTT
TRBV10-3	TRBJ1-1	NA	12	NA	CAISESALEAFF	TGTGCCATCAGTGAGTCGGCCTTGGAAGCTTTCTTT
TRBV19	TRBJ2-1	few	14	TRBD1	CASHTGGSYNEQFF	TGTGCCAGTCACACAGGGGGCTCCTACAATGAGCAGTTCTTC
TRBV30	TRBJ2-3	NA	14	NA	CAWSSGSGTDTQYF	TGTGCCTGGAGTTCGGGTAGTGGCACAGATACGCAGTATTTT
TRBV13	TRBJ2-7	NA	15	TRBD1	CASSLDGQGSYEQYF	TGTGCCAGCAGCTTAGACGGACAGGGGTCCTACGAGCAGTACTTC
TRBV27	TRBJ2-5	NA	16	NA	CASSLLGGPAEETQYF	TGTGCCAGCAGTTTATTGGGGGGACCAGCAGAAGAGACCCAGTACTTC
TRBV7-6	TRBJ2-3	NA	16	NA	CASSLATSANTDTQYF	TGTGCCAGCAGCTTAGCGACTAGTGCCAACACAGATACGCAGTATTTT
TRBV19	TRBJ1-1	NA	15	TRBD1	CASNYRDRGLTEAFF	TGTGCCAGTAACTACCGGGACAGGGGGCTTACTGAAGCTTTCTTT
TRBV7-6	TRBJ2-5	NA	15	NA	CASSRTNFRQETQYF	TGTGCCAGCAGCCGAACTAATTTCCGCCAAGAGACCCAGTACTTC
TRBV11-2	TRBJ1-2	NA	15	NA	CASSLNSRTNYGYTF	TGTGCCAGCAGCTTAAACAGCAGGACTAACTATGGCTACACCTTC
TRBV9	TRBJ1-4	NA	14	TRBD1	CASSRTGYNEKLFF	TGTGCCAGCAGCCGGACAGGGTATAATGAAAAACTGTTTTTT
TRBV30	TRBJ2-7	NA	15	TRBD1	CAWSGDRGNTYEQYF	TGTGCCTGGAGTGGAGACAGGGGGAACACCTACGAGCAGTACTTC
TRBV20-1	TRBJ2-2	NA	11	NA	CSARDRGELFF	TGCAGTGCTAGAGATCGGGGGGAGCTGTTTTTT
TRBV7-3	TRBJ1-5	NA	13	NA	CASSPQRGQPQHF	TGTGCCAGCAGCCCCCAGCGGGGTCAGCCCCAGCATTTT
TRBV7-9	TRBJ2-1	once	17	TRBD2	CASSLRTSGGPYNEQFF	TGTGCCAGCAGCCTGAGGACTAGCGGGGGCCCTTACAATGAGCAGTTCTTC
TRBV19	TRBJ2-3	NA	16	TRBD2	CASSSQRGASTDTQYF	TGTGCCAGTAGTTCTCAGCGGGGGGCCAGCACAGATACGCAGTATTTT
TRBV5-1	TRBJ1-2	NA	15	TRBD1	CASTPPGQGALGYTF	TGCGCCAGCACCCCCCCGGGACAGGGGGCGCTTGGCTACACCTTC
TRBV11-2	TRBJ2-7	NA	13	NA	CASSSQQGNEQYF	TGTGCCAGCAGCTCGCAGCAGGGGAACGAGCAGTACTTC
TRBV5-6	TRBJ1-1	NA	11	NA	CASSLEYEAFF	TGTGCCAGCAGCTTGGAATATGAAGCTTTCTTT
TRBV9	TRBJ1-6	NA	17	TRBD1	CASSVATTGVSGSPLHF	TGTGCCAGCAGCGTAGCTACCACAGGGGTTTCGGGTTCACCCCTCCACTTT
TRBV27	TRBJ1-1	NA	13	NA	CASSLHERAEAFF	TGTGCCAGCAGTCTTCATGAGCGGGCTGAAGCTTTCTTT
TRBV6-5	TRBJ1-1	NA	14	NA	CASRQGRPSTEAFF	TGTGCCAGCAGGCAGGGCCGGCCGTCCACTGAAGCTTTCTTT
TRBV6-6	TRBJ2-1	NA	13	TRBD2	CASWLAGGNEQFF	TGTGCCAGCTGGCTAGCGGGGGGCAATGAGCAGTTCTTC
TRBV2	TRBJ1-2	NA	15	NA	CASSEQGPEWSGYTF	TGTGCCAGCAGTGAACAGGGGCCTGAGTGGAGTGGCTACACCTTC
TRBV2	TRBJ1-1	NA	16	TRBD1	CASKPPFGQGNTEAFF	TGTGCCAGCAAACCCCCTTTCGGACAGGGGAACACTGAAGCTTTCTTT
TRBV2	TRBJ2-3	NA	15	NA	CASSVRESGTDTQYF	TGTGCCAGCAGTGTCAGGGAATCGGGTACAGATACGCAGTATTTT
TRBV10-1	TRBJ2-7	NA	15	TRBD1	CAGPGQGTGSYEQYF	TGCGCCGGGCCGGGACAGGGCACGGGGTCCTACGAGCAGTACTTC
TRBV30	TRBJ1-1	once	12	NA	CAWSVTIPEAFF	TGTGCCTGGAGTGTAACTATCCCTGAAGCTTTCTTT
TRBV20-1	TRBJ2-3	NA	11	NA	CSARVTDTQYF	TGCAGTGCTAGAGTAACAGATACGCAGTATTTT
TRBV6-5	TRBJ1-1	NA	12	TRBD1	CASSYSEGAAFF	TGTGCCAGCAGTTACTCAGAGGGGGCGGCTTTCTTT
TRBV23-1	TRBJ1-6	NA	15	NA	CASSLTGTYNSPLHF	TGCGCCAGCAGTCTCACTGGGACTTATAATTCACCCCTCCACTTT